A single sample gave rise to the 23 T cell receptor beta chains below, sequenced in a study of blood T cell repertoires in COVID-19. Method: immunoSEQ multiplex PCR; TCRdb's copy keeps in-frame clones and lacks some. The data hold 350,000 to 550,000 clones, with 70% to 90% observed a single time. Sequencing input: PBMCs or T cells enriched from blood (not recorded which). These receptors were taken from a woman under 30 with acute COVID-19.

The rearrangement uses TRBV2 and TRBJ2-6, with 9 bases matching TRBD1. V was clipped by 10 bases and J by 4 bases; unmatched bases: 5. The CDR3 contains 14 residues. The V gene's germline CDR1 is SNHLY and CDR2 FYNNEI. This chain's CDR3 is CATTGGWGANVLTF. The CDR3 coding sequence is TGTGCCACCACAGGGGGCTGGGGGGCCAACGTCCTGACTTTC.

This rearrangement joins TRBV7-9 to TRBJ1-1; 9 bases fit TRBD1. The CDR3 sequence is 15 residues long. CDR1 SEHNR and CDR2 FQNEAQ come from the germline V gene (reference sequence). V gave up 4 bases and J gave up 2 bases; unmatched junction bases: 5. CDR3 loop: CASSSRTGDNTEAFF. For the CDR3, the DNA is TGTGCCAGCAGCTCCCGGACAGGGGATAACACTGAAGCTTTCTTT.

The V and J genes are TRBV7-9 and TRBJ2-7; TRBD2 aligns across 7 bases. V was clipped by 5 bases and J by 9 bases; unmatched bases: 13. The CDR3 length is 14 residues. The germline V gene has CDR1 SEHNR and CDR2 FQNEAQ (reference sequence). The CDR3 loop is CASSPRYGRDRQYF. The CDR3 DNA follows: TGTGCCAGCAGCCCTAGGTATGGGAGGGATCGGCAGTACTTC.

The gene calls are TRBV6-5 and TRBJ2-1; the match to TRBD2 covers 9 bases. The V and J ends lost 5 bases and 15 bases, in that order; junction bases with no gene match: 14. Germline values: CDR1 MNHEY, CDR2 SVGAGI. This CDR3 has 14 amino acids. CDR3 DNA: TGTGCCAGCAGTCCCCGGAGGGCCGGGACTAGCCTGTTCTTC. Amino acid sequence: CASSPRRAGTSLFF.

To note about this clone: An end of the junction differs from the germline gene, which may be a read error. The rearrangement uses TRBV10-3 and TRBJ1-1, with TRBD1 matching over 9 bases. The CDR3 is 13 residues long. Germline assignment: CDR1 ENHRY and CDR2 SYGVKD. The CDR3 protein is CAISGQGNAEAFF. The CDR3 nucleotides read TGTGCCATCAGCGGACAGGGGAACGCTGAAGCTTTCTTT.

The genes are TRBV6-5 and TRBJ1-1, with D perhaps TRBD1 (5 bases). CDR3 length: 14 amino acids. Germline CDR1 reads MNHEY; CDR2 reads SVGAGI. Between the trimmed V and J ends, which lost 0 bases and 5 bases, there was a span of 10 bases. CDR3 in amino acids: CASSYSPRATEAFF. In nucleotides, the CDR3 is TGTGCCAGCAGTTACTCCCCCAGGGCGACTGAAGCTTTCTTT.

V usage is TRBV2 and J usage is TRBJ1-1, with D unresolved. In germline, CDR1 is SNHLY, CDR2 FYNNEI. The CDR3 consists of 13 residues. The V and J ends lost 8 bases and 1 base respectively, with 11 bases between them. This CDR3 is CASSLQTNTEAFF. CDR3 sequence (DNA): TGTGCCAGCTCCTTACAGACGAACACTGAAGCTTTCTTT.

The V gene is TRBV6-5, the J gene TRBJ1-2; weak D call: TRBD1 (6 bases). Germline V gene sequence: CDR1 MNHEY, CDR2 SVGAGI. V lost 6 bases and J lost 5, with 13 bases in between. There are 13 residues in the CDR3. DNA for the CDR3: TGTGCCAGCAGACCCGGACAGCGATATGGCTACACCTTC. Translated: CASRPGQRYGYTF.

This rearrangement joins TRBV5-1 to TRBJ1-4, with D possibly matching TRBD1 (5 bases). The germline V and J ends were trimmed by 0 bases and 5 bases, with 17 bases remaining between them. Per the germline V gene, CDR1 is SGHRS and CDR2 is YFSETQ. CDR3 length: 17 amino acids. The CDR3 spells CASSLVGGAERNEKLFF. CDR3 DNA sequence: TGCGCCAGCAGCTTGGTCGGTGGGGCAGAAAGAAATGAAAAACTGTTTTTT.

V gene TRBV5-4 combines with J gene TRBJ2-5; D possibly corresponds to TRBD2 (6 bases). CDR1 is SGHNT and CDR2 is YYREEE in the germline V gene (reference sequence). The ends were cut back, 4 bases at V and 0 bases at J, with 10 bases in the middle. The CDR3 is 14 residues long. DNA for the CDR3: TGTGCCAGCAGCAACCGGGACTACCAAGAGACCCAGTACTTC. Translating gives CASSNRDYQETQYF.

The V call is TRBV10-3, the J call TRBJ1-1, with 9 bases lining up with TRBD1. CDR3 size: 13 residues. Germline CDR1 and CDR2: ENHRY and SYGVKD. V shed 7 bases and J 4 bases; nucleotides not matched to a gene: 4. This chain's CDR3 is CAIKGTGSTEAFF. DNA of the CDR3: TGTGCCATCAAAGGGACAGGGAGCACTGAAGCTTTCTTT.

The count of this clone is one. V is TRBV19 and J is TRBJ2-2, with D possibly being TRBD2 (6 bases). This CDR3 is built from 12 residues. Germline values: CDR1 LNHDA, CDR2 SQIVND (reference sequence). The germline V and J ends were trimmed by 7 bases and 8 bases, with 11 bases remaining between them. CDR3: CASKRREGELFF. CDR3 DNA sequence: TGTGCCAGTAAGCGGAGGGAAGGGGAGCTGTTTTTT. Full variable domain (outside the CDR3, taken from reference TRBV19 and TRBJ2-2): DGGITQSPKYLFRKEGQNVTLSCEQNLNHDAMYWYRQDPGQGLRLIYYSQIVNDFQKGDIAEGYSVSREKKESFPLTVTSAQKNPTAFYLCASKRREGELFFGEGSRLTVL.

CDR3 sequence reads: CASGRPSYEQYF. In DNA form, the CDR3 reads TGTGCCAGCGGGAGGCCCTCCTACGAGCAGTACTTC. The chain is built from TRBV19 and TRBJ2-7, with TRBD2 identical over 7 bases. Trimming cost V 9 bases and J 0 bases; bases outside gene matches: 2. Germline-derived CDR1 and CDR2 are LNHDA and SQIVND (reference sequence). CDR3 length: 12 amino acids.

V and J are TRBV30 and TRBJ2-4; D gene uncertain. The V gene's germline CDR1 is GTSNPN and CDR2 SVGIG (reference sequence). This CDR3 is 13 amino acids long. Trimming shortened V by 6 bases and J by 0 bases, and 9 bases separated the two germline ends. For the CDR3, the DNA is TGTGCCTGCTCAGATCTAGCCAAAAACATTCAGTACTTC. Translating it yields CACSDLAKNIQYF.

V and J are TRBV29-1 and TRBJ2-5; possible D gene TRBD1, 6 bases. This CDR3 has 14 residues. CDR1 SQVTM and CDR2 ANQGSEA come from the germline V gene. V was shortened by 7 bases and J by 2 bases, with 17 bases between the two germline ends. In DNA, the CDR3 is TGCAGCGCTGGGGGCAGGGGCAATCAAGAGACCCAGTACTTC. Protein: CSAGGRGNQETQYF.

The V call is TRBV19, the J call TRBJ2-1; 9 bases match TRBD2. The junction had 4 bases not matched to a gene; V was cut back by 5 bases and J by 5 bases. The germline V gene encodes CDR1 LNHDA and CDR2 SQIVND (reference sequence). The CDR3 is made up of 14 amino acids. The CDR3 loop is CASSSSGTNNEQFF. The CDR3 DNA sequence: TGTGCCAGTAGTTCTAGCGGGACTAACAATGAGCAGTTCTTC.

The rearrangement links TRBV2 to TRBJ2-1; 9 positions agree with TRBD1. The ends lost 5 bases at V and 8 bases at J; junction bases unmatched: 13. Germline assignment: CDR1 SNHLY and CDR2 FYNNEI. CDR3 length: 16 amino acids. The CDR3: CASSKTGGASRDEQFF. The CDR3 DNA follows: TGTGCCAGCAGTAAAACAGGGGGCGCGAGTAGGGATGAGCAGTTCTTC.

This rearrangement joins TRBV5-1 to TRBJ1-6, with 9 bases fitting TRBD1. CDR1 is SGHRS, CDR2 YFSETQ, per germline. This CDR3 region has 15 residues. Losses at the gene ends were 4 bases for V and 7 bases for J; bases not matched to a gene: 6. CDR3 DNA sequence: TGCGCCAGCAGCCTCACCGGGACAGGGAATTCACCCCTCCACTTT. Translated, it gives CASSLTGTGNSPLHF.

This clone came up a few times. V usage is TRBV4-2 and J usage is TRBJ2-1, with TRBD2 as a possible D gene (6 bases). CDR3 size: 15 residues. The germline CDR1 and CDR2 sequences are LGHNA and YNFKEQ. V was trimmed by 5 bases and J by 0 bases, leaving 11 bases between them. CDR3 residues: CASSSRGSSYNEQFF. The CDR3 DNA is TGTGCCAGCAGCTCTCGGGGGAGCTCCTACAATGAGCAGTTCTTC.

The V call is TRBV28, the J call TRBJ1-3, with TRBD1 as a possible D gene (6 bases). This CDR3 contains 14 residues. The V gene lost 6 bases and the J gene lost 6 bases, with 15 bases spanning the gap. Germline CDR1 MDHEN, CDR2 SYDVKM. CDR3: CASSDGGAANTIYF. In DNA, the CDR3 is TGTGCCAGCAGCGATGGGGGGGCTGCAAACACCATATATTTT.

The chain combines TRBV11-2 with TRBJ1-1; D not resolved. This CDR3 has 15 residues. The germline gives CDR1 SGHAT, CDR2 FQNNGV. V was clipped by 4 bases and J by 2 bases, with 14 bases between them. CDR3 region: CASSSPAGSNTEAFF. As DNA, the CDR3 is TGTGCCAGCAGCTCCCCAGCAGGATCTAACACTGAAGCTTTCTTT.

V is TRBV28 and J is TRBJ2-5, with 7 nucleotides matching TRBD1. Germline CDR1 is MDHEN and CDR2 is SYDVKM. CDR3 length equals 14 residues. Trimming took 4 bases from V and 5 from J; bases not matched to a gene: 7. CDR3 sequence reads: CASSSQGPPETQYF. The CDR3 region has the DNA TGTGCCAGCAGTTCACAGGGGCCTCCGGAGACCCAGTACTTC.

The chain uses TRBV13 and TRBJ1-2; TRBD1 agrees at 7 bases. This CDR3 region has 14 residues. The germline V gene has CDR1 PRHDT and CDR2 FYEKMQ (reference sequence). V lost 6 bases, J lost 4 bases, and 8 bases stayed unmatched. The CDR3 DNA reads TGTGCCAGCAGAGAGACAGGGTTCCGCTATGGCTACACCTTC. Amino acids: CASRETGFRYGYTF.